The TCR beta chain described here comes from a study of early T cells in non-severe SARS-CoV-2 infection. Background on the study: Bulk RNA taken from unsorted whole blood was sequenced, leaving chains unpaired. Whole-study findings and limits: Anti-spike CD8 responses were favored in VDJdb matching, and private and CD4 specificities were missed.

This clonotype was seen at least ten times. Its antigen is unknown. Attachment of unique molecular identifiers to individual cDNA molecules was performed. TCRdb reanalysed the 5' RACE reads using MiXCR and keeps one entry per CDR3 protein. There are around 46,000 distinct CDR3 sequences in the sample; around 6% occur only once, and around 4.4% lies in the top ten. Between the trimmed V and J ends, which lost 3 bases and 4 bases, there was a span of 1 base. This CDR3 region has 10 residues. Germline-derived CDR1 and CDR2 are SGDLS and YYNGEE. The clonotype was recovered from an adult who was a healthcare worker with PCR-confirmed SARS-CoV-2 infection or an uninfected control (not recorded which). Input material: whole blood. This chain joins TRBV9 and TRBJ2-5, with D unclear. Here the CDR3 DNA reads TGTGCCAGCAGCGGAGAGACCCAGTACTTC. Translated, it gives CASSGETQYF.